This T cell receptor (beta chain) was identified in a study of blood T cell repertoires in COVID-19. As for the study in general: Collection of acute and convalescent COVID-19 samples took place in the United States, Italy and Spain. PBMCs, B-cell-depleted T cells, or T cells were the source of the cDNA or gDNA that made up the material.

As processed by the authors: Estimated nucleated cell counts came from reference gene primer amplification. The method was immunoSEQ multiplex PCR; TCRdb's version includes in-frame clones alone and lacks a portion of them. That table gives V, J and clone size, and the DNA gave D and trimming. The sample includes 350,000 to 400,000 clones, roughly 90% of them seen just once. Trimming took 6 bases from V and 0 from J, leaving 15 bases between them. The CDR3 is made up of 15 amino acids. CDR1 SGDLS and CDR2 YYNGEE come from the germline V gene. This receptor was taken from a man aged 18 to 29 with active or convalescent COVID-19. The chain combines TRBV9 with TRBJ1-2; unclear D gene. The sequencing sample was made of peripheral blood. Here the CDR3 DNA reads TGTGCCAGCACCGATATCCCGTCGGCTAACTATGGCTACACCTTC. This sequence encodes CASTDIPSANYGYTF.